These 10 T cell receptor beta chains came from one sample sequenced in a study of T cells in Graves' hyperthyroidism and ophthalmopathy. RNA transcripts provided the source from which TCR beta CDR3 regions were amplified. TCR CDR3 regions were first amplified by RT-PCR with HTBI primers. TCRdb recomputed calls from the multiplex PCR reads with MiXCR, one row per CDR3 protein. The table lists about 700,000 distinct CDR3 sequences, about 15% of them singletons. The sample comprised blood. The source of these receptors is a woman aged 18-29 years with Graves' hyperthyroidism.

Concerning this clonotype: A much larger clone is a single base away; this may be a read error. The V call is TRBV27, the J call TRBJ1-1, with D perhaps TRBD1 (5 bases). In germline, CDR1 is MNHEY, CDR2 SMNVEV (reference sequence). This CDR3 spans 15 amino acids. The CDR3 coding sequence is TGTGCCAGCAGTCTAGGCGGGGCCTGGAACGCTGAAGCTTTCTTT. Translation: CASSLGGAWNAEAFF.

This clonotype was seen many times. This chain joins TRBV7-8 and TRBJ1-3; 7 nucleotides match TRBD1. Germline CDR1 is SGHVS and CDR2 is FQNEAQ. Trimming at V came to 2 bases and at J to 3 bases, leaving 7 bases not matched to a gene. The CDR3 extends over 16 amino acids. Here the CDR3 reads CASSLRRGLDGNTIYF. The CDR3 DNA reads TGTGCCAGCAGCTTAAGAAGGGGGCTGGATGGAAACACCATATATTTT.

This clonotype appeared a few times. The V and J genes are TRBV18 and TRBJ2-1; TRBD2 aligns across 10 bases. Per the germline V gene, CDR1 is KGHSH and CDR2 is LQKENI. The CDR3 is made up of 15 amino acids. V lost 3 bases, J lost 9 bases, and 8 bases stayed unmatched. This CDR3 is CASSPQASGSVEQFF. CDR3 DNA sequence: TGTGCCAGCTCACCTCAGGCTAGCGGGAGTGTTGAGCAGTTCTTC.

This clonotype was detected only a few times. A read error may account for a junction end that differs from germline. The rearrangement joins TRBV6-5 to TRBJ1-3; D may be TRBD1 (6 bases). Per germline, CDR1 MNHEY and CDR2 SVGAGI. The CDR3 is 14 residues long. CDR3 region: CASSFQGPGNTIYF. CDR3 nucleotide sequence: TGTGCCAGCAGTTTTCAGGGGCCTGGGAACACCATATATTTT.

Ten or more counts support this clonotype. J is TRBJ1-1 and V is TRBV11-2; no firm D call. The germline V gene encodes CDR1 SGHAT and CDR2 FQNNGV. V was cut by 0 bases and J by 2 bases, with 4 bases left in between. The CDR3 contains 13 residues. This CDR3 reads CASSLDHNTEAFF. CDR3 coding DNA: TGTGCCAGCAGCTTAGATCACAACACTGAAGCTTTCTTT.

This clonotype was observed at least ten times. The rearrangement joins TRBV2 to TRBJ2-3, with a tentative D call TRBD2 (6 bases). The germline V and J ends were trimmed by 5 bases and 3 bases, with 15 bases remaining between them. The CDR3 is 15 residues long. Germline loops: CDR1 SNHLY, CDR2 FYNNEI. The CDR3 DNA follows: TGTGCCAGCAGTCACACTAGCCCGGGTACAGATACGCAGTATTTT. This gives the protein CASSHTSPGTDTQYF.

The rearrangement uses TRBV24-1 and TRBJ2-1, with TRBD2 identical over 7 bases. Unmatched junction bases numbered 10, after V lost 10 bases and J lost 5 bases. The CDR3 covers 14 residues. The germline gives CDR1 KGHDR, CDR2 SFDVKD. This CDR3 is CATGGSIRDNEQFF. The DNA of the CDR3 is TGTGCCACGGGGGGGAGCATCCGTGACAATGAGCAGTTCTTC.

This clonotype was seen a handful of times. A much larger clonotype is one base distant, so this may be a read error. The chain joins TRBV5-1 to TRBJ2-1; D gene ambiguous. Germline V gene data show CDR1 as SGHRS and CDR2 as YFSETQ. This CDR3 contains 13 residues. The CDR3 DNA reads TGCGCCAGCAACTTGGGCAGCCTTCAGGAGCAGTTCTTC. Translated, it gives CASNLGSLQEQFF.

This clonotype was found many times. The chain employs TRBV11-1 and TRBJ2-3; D unresolved. This CDR3 region has 15 residues. Germline CDR1 is SGHAT and CDR2 is FQDESV (reference sequence). Trimming took off 4 bases at V and 1 base at J, with 12 bases between the two ends. The CDR3 DNA reads TGTGCCAGCAGCTCGGCCCTAACTGGCACAGATACGCAGTATTTT. Protein: CASSSALTGTDTQYF.

This clonotype was observed a handful of times. The genes are TRBV20-1 and TRBJ1-2; D is possibly TRBD1 (6 bases). V lost 1 base and J lost 4, with 16 bases in between. The CDR3 has 15 residues. Germline CDR1 DFQATT, CDR2 SNEGSKA (reference sequence). In nucleotides, the CDR3 is TGCAGTGCTAGAGTGCCGCAGGGGCCACCCTATGGCTACACCTTC. Residues: CSARVPQGPPYGYTF.